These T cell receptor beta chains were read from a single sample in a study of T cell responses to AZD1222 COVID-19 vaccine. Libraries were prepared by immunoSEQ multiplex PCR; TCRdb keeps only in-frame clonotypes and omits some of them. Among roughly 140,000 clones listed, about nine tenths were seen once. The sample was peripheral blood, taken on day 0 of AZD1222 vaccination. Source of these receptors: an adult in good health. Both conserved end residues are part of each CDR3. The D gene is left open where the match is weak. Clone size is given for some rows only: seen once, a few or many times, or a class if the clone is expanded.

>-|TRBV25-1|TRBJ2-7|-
TGTGCCAGCAGCCACAGAGGGTCCTACGAGCAGTACTTC
CASSHRGSYEQYF
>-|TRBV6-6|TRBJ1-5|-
TGTGCCAGCAAACTGGTCGATAGCAATCAGCCCCAGCATTTT
CASKLVDSNQPQHF
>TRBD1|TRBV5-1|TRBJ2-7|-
TGCGCCAGCAGCCGCTCAGGGGGCGCGTACGAGCAGTACTTC
CASSRSGGAYEQYF
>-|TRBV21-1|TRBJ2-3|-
TGTGCCAGCAGCCGACAGGGTCTTCCCTCGCGGGGCACAGATACGCAGTATTTT
CASSRQGLPSRGTDTQYF
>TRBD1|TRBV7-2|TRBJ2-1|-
TGTGCCAGCAGCTTCCGGGCAGGGGGCATGAATGAGCAGTTCTTC
CASSFRAGGMNEQFF
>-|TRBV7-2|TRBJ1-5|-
TGTGCCAGCAGCTCGGTTACGAATCAGCCCCAGCATTTT
CASSSVTNQPQHF
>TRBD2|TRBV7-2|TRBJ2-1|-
TGTGCCAGCAGCTTTACCGGGACTAACAGAAACAATGAGCAGTTCTTC
CASSFTGTNRNNEQFF
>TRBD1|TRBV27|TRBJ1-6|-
TGTGCCAGCAGTTCAGCGGGACAGGGGGGTTCACCCCTCCACTTT
CASSSAGQGGSPLHF
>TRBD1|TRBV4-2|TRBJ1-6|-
TGTGCCAGCAGCCAAGATTGGGACAGAGATTCACCCCTCCACTTT
CASSQDWDRDSPLHF
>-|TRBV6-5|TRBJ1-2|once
TGTGCCAGCAGTCCGGCGGGGACGGACGGCTACACCTTC
CASSPAGTDGYTF
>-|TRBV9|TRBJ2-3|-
TGTGCCAGCAGCGTAGAGGCCGGGGGATACACAGATACGCAGTATTTT
CASSVEAGGYTDTQYF
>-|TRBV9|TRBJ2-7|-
TGTGCCAGCAGCTACAGGGTAATGGACGAGCAGTACTTC
CASSYRVMDEQYF
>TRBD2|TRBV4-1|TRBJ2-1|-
TGCGCCAGCAGCCAAGATGTCGGGCTAGCGGACTACAATGAGCAGTTCTTC
CASSQDVGLADYNEQFF
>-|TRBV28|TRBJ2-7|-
TGTGCCAGCAGCACTTTCTACGAGCAGTACTTC
CASSTFYEQYF
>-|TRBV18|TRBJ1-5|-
TGTGCCAGCTCATTCTCAGGGAGGGTCGGCAATCAGCCCCAGCATTTT
CASSFSGRVGNQPQHF
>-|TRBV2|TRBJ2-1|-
TGTGCCAGCAAGGCCAGGGACGGCCATGAGCAGTTCTTC
CASKARDGHEQFF
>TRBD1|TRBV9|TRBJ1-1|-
TGTGCCAGCAGCGTAGGTTTCCGGACAGGATATGGGGGCACTGAAGCTTTCTTT
CASSVGFRTGYGGTEAFF
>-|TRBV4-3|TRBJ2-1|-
TGCGCCAGCAGCCCGGCGAGGAGCTCCTACAATGAGCAGTTCTTC
CASSPARSSYNEQFF
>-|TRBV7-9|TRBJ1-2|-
TGTGCCAGCAGTTCGTCAAGGGGCTATGGCTACACCTTC
CASSSSRGYGYTF
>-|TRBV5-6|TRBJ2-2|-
TGTGCCAGCAGCTTTGGCGTCGGGGAGCTGTTTTTT
CASSFGVGELFF
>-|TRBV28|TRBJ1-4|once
TGTGCCAGCAGGGGTGGGGCTAATGAAAAACTGTTTTTT
CASRGGANEKLFF
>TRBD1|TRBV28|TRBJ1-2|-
TGTGCCAGCAGAGTCGAACAGGGGAGAGGGGGCTACACCTTC
CASRVEQGRGGYTF
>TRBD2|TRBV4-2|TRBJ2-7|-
TGTGCCAGCAGCCAAGAAGGATTCAGGACTAGCGTATACGAGCAGTACTTC
CASSQEGFRTSVYEQYF
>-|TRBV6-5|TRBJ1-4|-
TGTGCCAGCAGTTACTCGGGGACAACTAATGAAAAACTGTTTTTT
CASSYSGTTNEKLFF
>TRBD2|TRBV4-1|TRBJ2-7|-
TGCGCCAGCAGCCCATCTAGCGGGGGCTACGAGCAGTACTTC
CASSPSSGGYEQYF
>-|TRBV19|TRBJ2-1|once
TGTGCCAGTAGTATTGGGAGCCGCTCCTACAATGAGCAGTTCTTC
CASSIGSRSYNEQFF
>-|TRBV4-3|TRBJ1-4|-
TGCGCCAGCAGCCAAGGGGCAGGAGGCGACCTGTTTTTT
CASSQGAGGDLFF
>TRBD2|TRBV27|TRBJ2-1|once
TGTGCCAGCAGTTCTGCCCAACTAGCGGGAGGGCCGGCTGAGCAGTTCTTC
CASSSAQLAGGPAEQFF
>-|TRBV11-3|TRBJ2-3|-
TGTGCCAGCAGCGCTAAGATCCGAGGGGGCACAGATACGCAGTATTTT
CASSAKIRGGTDTQYF
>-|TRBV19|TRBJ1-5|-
TGTGCCAGTAGTATCTCCGAGGGTAGGGATCAGCCCCAGCATTTT
CASSISEGRDQPQHF
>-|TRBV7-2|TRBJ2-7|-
TGTGCCAGCAGCTTAGCCAGCGGTTGGGAGCAGTACTTC
CASSLASGWEQYF
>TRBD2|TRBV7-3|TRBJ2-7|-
TGTGCCAGCAGCCCTCTAGCGGGTAGCCACGAGCAGTACTTC
CASSPLAGSHEQYF
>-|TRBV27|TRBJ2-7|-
TGTGCCAGCAGGGGGAAGGGCGGGGTCGCCTACGAGCAGTACTTC
CASRGKGGVAYEQYF
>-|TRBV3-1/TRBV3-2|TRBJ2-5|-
TGTGCCAGCAGCCTAGGACGACAGGCCGGAGGGCAGGAGACCCAGTACTTC
CASSLGRQAGGQETQYF
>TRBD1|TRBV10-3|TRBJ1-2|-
TGTGCCATCAGTGATACTGAGACAGGGGTATTGAGGTATGGCTACACCTTC
CAISDTETGVLRYGYTF
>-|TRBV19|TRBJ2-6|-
TGTGCCAGTAGTATAGATGCCCTCTCTGGGGCCAACGTCCTGACTTTC
CASSIDALSGANVLTF
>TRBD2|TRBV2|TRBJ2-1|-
TGTGCCAGCAGTGAAGTGCTCGGGACTAGTACCTCCTACAATGAGCAGTTCTTC
CASSEVLGTSTSYNEQFF
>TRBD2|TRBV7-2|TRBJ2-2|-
TGTGCCAGCAGGCGACTAGCCGGCACCGGGGAGCTGTTTTTT
CASRRLAGTGELFF
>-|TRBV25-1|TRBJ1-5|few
TGTGCCAGCACCAGGGGAAATCAGCCCCAGCATTTT
CASTRGNQPQHF
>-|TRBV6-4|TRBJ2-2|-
TGTGCCAGCAGTGACGACCAGGGCAACACCGGGGAGCTGTTTTTT
CASSDDQGNTGELFF
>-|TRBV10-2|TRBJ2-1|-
TGCGCCAGCCTCACCGCTAGCTCCTACAATGAGCAGTTCTTC
CASLTASSYNEQFF
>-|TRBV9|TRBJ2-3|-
TGTGCCAGCAGCGCCGGGACTCAGAGTAGCACAGATACGCAGTATTTT
CASSAGTQSSTDTQYF
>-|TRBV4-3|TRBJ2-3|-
TGCGCCAGCAGCCAAGATTTTTATTCAGGCACGCAGTATTTT
CASSQDFYSGTQYF
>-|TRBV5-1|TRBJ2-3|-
TGCGCCAGCAGCTTGGGTAGCGGACCCACAGATACGCAGTATTTT
CASSLGSGPTDTQYF
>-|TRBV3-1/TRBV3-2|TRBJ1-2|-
TGTGCCAGCAGCCAAGATAGGGCAGGGCTTAATATCTATGGCTACACCTTC
CASSQDRAGLNIYGYTF
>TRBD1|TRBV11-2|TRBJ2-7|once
TGTGCCAGCAGCTACCTGACAGGGGCAGGAGAGCAGTACTTC
CASSYLTGAGEQYF
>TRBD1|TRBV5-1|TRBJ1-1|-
TGCGCCAGCAGCCCTGGGGACAGGGAATACACTGAAGCTTTCTTT
CASSPGDREYTEAFF
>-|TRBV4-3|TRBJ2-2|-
TGCGCCAGCAGCCAAGATGGGAACCGACGCACCGGGGAGCTGTTTTTT
CASSQDGNRRTGELFF
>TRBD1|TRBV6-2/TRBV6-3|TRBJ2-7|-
TGTGCCAGCAGTTCTTCTCCAGGGGGCACTTCCTACGAGCAGTACTTC
CASSSSPGGTSYEQYF
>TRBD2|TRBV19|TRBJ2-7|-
TGTGCCAGTAGTATTTTCCGAGTGGCTAGCGGAAGCTCCTACGAGCAGTACTTC
CASSIFRVASGSSYEQYF
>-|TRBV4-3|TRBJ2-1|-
TGCGCCAGCAGCCAAGGTCGTGGGGCAAGGGTGTTCTTC
CASSQGRGARVFF